These T cell receptor beta chains were read from a single sample in a study of Tregs in tolerant kidney transplant recipients. Libraries were prepared by immunoSEQ multiplex PCR; TCRdb keeps only in-frame clonotypes and omits some of them. The table has over 60,000 clones, approximately 98% seen once; the top ten hold around 0.6%. The specimen was CD4+ T cells from blood, collected before the transplant. These receptors originate from a human donor who received a combined kidney and bone marrow transplant. Both conserved end residues are part of each CDR3. The D gene is left open where the match is weak. Size is omitted from some rows. Given values are once, few, many or a class for expanded clones.

V	D	J	size	DNA	CDR3
TRBV11-1	.	TRBJ1-1	.	TGTGCCAGCAGCTTATTCAAGAACACTGAAGCTTTCTTT	CASSLFKNTEAFF
TRBV5-1	TRBD1	TRBJ1-2	.	TGCGCCAGCAGCTTGGCCCCAGGACAGGGGGCAGATGGCTACACCTTC	CASSLAPGQGADGYTF
TRBV5-6	TRBD2	TRBJ2-5	.	TGTGCCAGCAGTCTCTCTAGCGGGGGCAAGACCCAGTACTTC	CASSLSSGGKTQYF
TRBV9	TRBD1	TRBJ2-7	once	TGTGCCAGCAGCGTAGGGGGACAGGTGACCTACGAGCAGTACTTC	CASSVGGQVTYEQYF
TRBV20-1	.	TRBJ1-5	.	TGCAGTGCTAGGCGGAAAGCCCAGCATTTT	CSARRKAQHF
TRBV7-3	.	TRBJ2-2	.	TGTGCCAGCAGCCCTCGAGGAGGGAACACCGGGGAGCTGTTTTTT	CASSPRGGNTGELFF
TRBV6-6	.	TRBJ2-7	.	TGTGCCAGCAGCAAATACAGGGGAGGATACGAGCAGTACTTC	CASSKYRGGYEQYF
TRBV9	TRBD1	TRBJ1-3	.	TGTGCCAGCAGCGTAGCTACGGGACAGGCCAACTCTGGAAACACCATATATTTT	CASSVATGQANSGNTIYF
TRBV4-1	.	TRBJ1-5	.	TGCGCCAGCAGCCAAGATAGTCGGGGGAATCAGCCCCAGCATTTT	CASSQDSRGNQPQHF
TRBV7-3	.	TRBJ2-6	.	TGTGCCAGCAGCCCCCGTTCTGGGGCCAACGTCCTGACTTTC	CASSPRSGANVLTF
TRBV6-5	TRBD1	TRBJ1-1	.	TGTGCCAGCAGATGGGACAGGGGGAGTGAAGCTTTCTTT	CASRWDRGSEAFF
TRBV15	TRBD1	TRBJ1-2	.	TGTGCCACCAGCAGAGATCCTGCAGGGGGGAGCTATGGCTACACCTTC	CATSRDPAGGSYGYTF
TRBV4-1	.	TRBJ2-1	.	TGCGCCAGCAGCCAAACCGCAGGCATCTCAACACGCAATGAGCAGTTCTTC	CASSQTAGISTRNEQFF
TRBV19	TRBD1	TRBJ1-2	.	TGTGCCAGTAGTATAGGAGGGGGCAGAGAGGCCTATGGCTACACCTTC	CASSIGGGREAYGYTF
TRBV5-1	TRBD2	TRBJ2-2	.	TGCGCCAGCAGCTTGGGCGGGGGGGCCATTCCCCACACCGGGGAGCTGTTTTTT	CASSLGGGAIPHTGELFF
TRBV30	.	TRBJ2-7	.	TGTGCCTGGAGGGCCACCCGATGGTTGGCCTACGAGCAGTACTTC	CAWRATRWLAYEQYF
TRBV29-1	.	TRBJ2-1	.	TGCAGCGTTGAAAAGGCGGGGAATTCCTACAATGAGCAGTTCTTC	CSVEKAGNSYNEQFF
TRBV4-3	.	TRBJ1-1	.	TGCGCCAGCAGCCATGACAGAAACACTGAAGCTTTCTTT	CASSHDRNTEAFF
TRBV18	.	TRBJ1-5	.	TGTGCCAGCTCACCAGAGACAGGCGGGTATCAGCCCCAGCATTTT	CASSPETGGYQPQHF
TRBV21-1	.	TRBJ2-7	.	TGTGCCAGCAGCAAAGTGCGGACTAGCTGCGAGCAGTACTTC	CASSKVRTSCEQYF
TRBV7-9	TRBD1	TRBJ1-5	.	TGTGCCAGCAGCTTAGACAGGACAGGGGTTCAGCCCCAGCATTTT	CASSLDRTGVQPQHF
TRBV28	.	TRBJ1-4	.	TGTGCCAGCAGTTTAGGGCCCTGGGAAAAACTGTTTTTT	CASSLGPWEKLFF
TRBV19	.	TRBJ1-2	.	TGTGCCAGTAGTATACAGTGGACAGCGATCGACGGGGGCTACACCTTC	CASSIQWTAIDGGYTF
TRBV9	.	TRBJ2-3	.	TGTGCCAGCAGCGCTCAGGGGCCTAGCGGACCTTCCCTGCAGTATTTT	CASSAQGPSGPSLQYF
TRBV28	TRBD2	TRBJ2-3	.	TGTGCCAGCAGCTCGACTAGCGGGGAGGTCACAGATACGCAGTATTTT	CASSSTSGEVTDTQYF
TRBV7-2	TRBD1	TRBJ2-3	.	TGTGCCAGCAGCGAACAGGGGGCCACAGATACGCAGTATTTT	CASSEQGATDTQYF
TRBV4-3	TRBD2	TRBJ2-5	.	TGCGCCAGCAGCCAAGAGATGGGAGGTAGCGGGAGGGCTCGAGAGACCCAGTACTTC	CASSQEMGGSGRARETQYF
TRBV11-2	.	TRBJ1-2	.	TGTGCCAGCAGCAGAGATGGGGGCGCCTATGGCTACACCTTC	CASSRDGGAYGYTF
TRBV4-2	TRBD2	TRBJ2-1	once	TGTGCCAGCAGCCGGCCGGGACTAGCTTACAATGAGCAGTTCTTC	CASSRPGLAYNEQFF
TRBV15	TRBD1	TRBJ1-4	.	TGTGCCACCAGCAAAGGGACAGGGTCTAATGAAAAACTGTTTTTT	CATSKGTGSNEKLFF
TRBV9	TRBD2	TRBJ2-1	.	TGTGCCAGCAGCGTAAGGAATAGCGGGGGGAACAATGAGCAGTTCTTC	CASSVRNSGGNNEQFF
TRBV14	.	TRBJ1-4	.	TGTGCCAGCAGCCAAGTTGCAGGGACTAATGAAAAACTGTTTTTT	CASSQVAGTNEKLFF
TRBV7-2	.	TRBJ1-2	.	TGTGCCAGCAGCTCCAGGTGGCAGGGAGGTTATGATGGCTACACCTTC	CASSSRWQGGYDGYTF
TRBV11-1	.	TRBJ1-4	.	TGTGCCAGCAGCTCATCAGGGGAAAAACTGTTTTTT	CASSSSGEKLFF
TRBV25-1	.	TRBJ2-7	few	TGTGCCAGCAGTGAATTCTCTACAGGGTACTACGAGCAGTACTTC	CASSEFSTGYYEQYF
TRBV11-2	TRBD2	TRBJ2-1	.	TGTGCCAGCAGCTCCCTAAGGCGGCTAGCGGGGGCTTACAATGAGCAGTTCTTC	CASSSLRRLAGAYNEQFF
TRBV20-1	.	TRBJ2-7	.	TGCAGTGCTAATGGAGCCTACGAGCAGTACTTC	CSANGAYEQYF
TRBV7-2	TRBD1	TRBJ1-2	once	TGTGCCAGCAGCTTTTACGGACAGGAGGAATTC	CASSFYGQEEF
TRBV7-2	.	TRBJ1-2	.	TGTGCCAGCAGCTTAGACCCTGGCCAGGGTCGAGGCTACACCTTC	CASSLDPGQGRGYTF
TRBV19	.	TRBJ2-7	.	TGTGCCAGTAGTTCGAGCTACGAGCAGTACTTC	CASSSSYEQYF
TRBV4-1	.	TRBJ2-5	few	TGCGCCAGCAGCCAAGTGGGGACACAGGGGACCCAGTACTTC	CASSQVGTQGTQYF
TRBV19	TRBD1	TRBJ1-4	.	TGTGCCAGTAGTACCGACAGGGAATATAATGAAAAACTGTTTTTT	CASSTDREYNEKLFF
TRBV5-1	.	TRBJ2-1	.	TGCGCCAGCAGCTTGGGTATGGGAGTTATTAATGAGCAGTTCTTC	CASSLGMGVINEQFF
TRBV7-6	TRBD2	TRBJ2-1	.	TGTGCCAGCAGCTTAGCGGTGACTAGCGGGGGGGTGACCTACAATGAGCAGTTCTTC	CASSLAVTSGGVTYNEQFF
TRBV18	TRBD2	TRBJ2-5	.	TGTGCCAGCTCACCTCCGGGAGGGTCCTCGGGGGAGACCCAGTACTTC	CASSPPGGSSGETQYF
TRBV10-3	.	TRBJ2-7	.	TGTGCCATCAGCCCGACAGGTTCGGGGTACGAGCAGTACTTC	CAISPTGSGYEQYF
TRBV4-2	TRBD2	TRBJ2-2	.	TGTGCCAGCAGCCACACGACTAGCAAGTACTCCGGGGAGCTGTTTTTT	CASSHTTSKYSGELFF
TRBV30	.	TRBJ1-2	.	TGTGCCTGGAGTGTACTTCCGAATGGCTACACCTTC	CAWSVLPNGYTF
TRBV5-1	TRBD1	TRBJ2-7	.	TGCGCCAGCGGCCCTGGGACAGTCCGTTACGAGCAGTACTTC	CASGPGTVRYEQYF
TRBV5-1	.	TRBJ1-4	.	TGCGCCAGCAGCATTGAAGGGGCAACTAATGAAAAACTGTTTTTT	CASSIEGATNEKLFF
TRBV11-2	TRBD2	TRBJ2-1	.	TGTGCCAGCAGCTTCCAACTAGCGGGAGGGCCCAGGAATGAGCAGTTCTTC	CASSFQLAGGPRNEQFF
TRBV4-2	.	TRBJ2-5	.	TGTGCCAGCAGCCAAGGGGGGACTCCCCAAGAGACCCAGTACTTC	CASSQGGTPQETQYF
TRBV10-3	TRBD1	TRBJ1-5	.	TGTGCCATCAGCGCCTCAGGACAGGGGGCGGGCAATCAGCCCCAGCATTTT	CAISASGQGAGNQPQHF
TRBV7-2	.	TRBJ2-1	.	TGTGCCAGCAGCTCCCCCCCCGGGTACAATGAGCAGTTCTTC	CASSSPPGYNEQFF
TRBV5-1	.	TRBJ2-2	.	TGCGCCAGCAGCTTGGAGGGGCACACCGGGGAGCTGTTTTTT	CASSLEGHTGELFF
TRBV7-2	TRBD2	TRBJ2-3	.	TGTGCCAGCAGCTTGACTAGCGAACTTAATACGCAGTATTTT	CASSLTSELNTQYF
TRBV29-1	.	TRBJ1-1	once	TGCAGCGTTGGTTGGACAGAGAACACTGAAGCTTTCTTT	CSVGWTENTEAFF
TRBV5-6	TRBD1	TRBJ1-1	.	TGTGCCAGCAGCAAACCCGGGACAGGTTTT	CASSKPGTGF
TRBV4-3	.	TRBJ1-2	.	TGCGCCAGCAGCCAAGATACGGGGAGCGGCTACACCTTC	CASSQDTGSGYTF